This is a list of T cell receptor beta chains from one sample in a study of blood T cell repertoires in COVID-19. Data came from immunoSEQ multiplex PCR; TCRdb stores just in-frame clones and leaves some out. This table has 85,000 to 130,000 clones, under 90% appearing once. Sequencing was done on a sample of peripheral blood. These receptors were collected from an older woman with acute or convalescent COVID-19. Each CDR3 is given with its conserved first and last residue. A D gene is named only where the DNA matches it firmly. Only some rows state a clone size, as once, few, many or a class for expanded clones.

clone size	J gene	D gene	V gene	CDR3 DNA	CDR3 protein
few	TRBJ2-1	TRBD2	TRBV15	TGTGCCACCAGCAGTGGACTAGCGCGGCCATACAATGAGCAGTTCTTC	CATSSGLARPYNEQFF
NA	TRBJ2-1	TRBD2	TRBV28	TGTGCCAGCAGTCCCGCTAGCGGGAGGCCCTACAATGAGCAGTTCTTC	CASSPASGRPYNEQFF
NA	TRBJ2-1	TRBD2	TRBV9	TGTGCCAGCAGCGCGGGACTAGCGGGAGGGCTGCCGCAGTTCTTC	CASSAGLAGGLPQFF
NA	TRBJ2-7	TRBD1	TRBV4-2	TGTGCCAGCAGCCAAGGGAACAGGGGGACCTACGAGCAGTACTTC	CASSQGNRGTYEQYF
NA	TRBJ1-2	TRBD1	TRBV15	TGTGCCACCAGCAGACTCCGGACAGGGGACGATGGCTACACCTTC	CATSRLRTGDDGYTF
NA	TRBJ1-2	NA	TRBV18	TGTGCCAGCTCACCACAAGAAGGACAAGTATTC	CASSPQEGQVF
once	TRBJ2-1	TRBD1	TRBV27	TGTGCCAGCAGTTTCGGGACAGGGGCCTACAATGAGCAGTTCTTC	CASSFGTGAYNEQFF
NA	TRBJ1-1	NA	TRBV21-1	TGTGCCAGCAGCAAAGGCGCACAGACGAACACTGAAGCTTTCTTT	CASSKGAQTNTEAFF
few	TRBJ2-7	NA	TRBV5-6	TGTGCCAGCAGCTTGGGACAGCGAGTCTACGAGCAGTACTTC	CASSLGQRVYEQYF
NA	TRBJ2-2	NA	TRBV27	TGTGCCAGCAGCCGAGATACAGGGTCCGGGGAGCTGTTTTTT	CASSRDTGSGELFF
NA	TRBJ1-2	NA	TRBV7-9	TGTGCCAGCAGTTTTATTACAGGGGGCTACACCTTC	CASSFITGGYTF
once	TRBJ1-6	NA	TRBV18	TGTGCCAGCTCACCACCGGGACAATCGAGGTCACCCCTCCACTTT	CASSPPGQSRSPLHF
NA	TRBJ2-1	NA	TRBV5-1	TGCGCCAGCAGCTTCTCGGTCGACAATGAGCAGTTCTTC	CASSFSVDNEQFF
NA	TRBJ1-4	NA	TRBV11-2	TGTGCCAGCAGCCACCTTTGGGAGGGTGGGGTGTTTTTT	CASSHLWEGGVFF
few	TRBJ2-4	NA	TRBV19	TGTGCCAGTAGTATTGGAGGGAGCGGGAACATTCAGTACTTC	CASSIGGSGNIQYF
once	TRBJ1-1	NA	TRBV9	TGTGCCAGCAGCCGGAGAGCCCCCGAACAGGACACTGAAGCTTTCTTT	CASSRRAPEQDTEAFF
NA	TRBJ1-3	NA	TRBV11-2	TGTGCCAGCAGCAACAAACATAACCCAGATACCTCTGGAAACACCATATATTTT	CASSNKHNPDTSGNTIYF
NA	TRBJ2-1	NA	TRBV11-3	TGTGCCAGCAGCTTGTTTGGGGCGGGGATCTCCTACAATGAGCAGTTCTTC	CASSLFGAGISYNEQFF
NA	TRBJ2-5	NA	TRBV10-3	TGTGCCATCAGTGAGTCGCGGGGTTCCCAAGAGACCCAGTACTTC	CAISESRGSQETQYF
NA	TRBJ2-1	NA	TRBV29-1	TGCAGCGTCCCCAGAGCCCGGGGGACCTACAATGAGCAGTTCTTC	CSVPRARGTYNEQFF
NA	TRBJ2-3	TRBD2	TRBV3-1/TRBV3-2	TGTGCCAGCAGTAAAAGACCGACTAGCGGGAACACAGATACGCAGTATTTT	CASSKRPTSGNTDTQYF
NA	TRBJ2-1	TRBD2	TRBV12-5	TGTGCTAGTGGTATCATGAGGACTAGCGGGGAATACAATGAGCAGTTCTTC	CASGIMRTSGEYNEQFF
NA	TRBJ1-6	TRBD1	TRBV6-4	TGTGCCAGCAGTGAGACAGGGGGCTCGCCCCTCCACTTT	CASSETGGSPLHF
NA	TRBJ1-2	TRBD1	TRBV2	TGTGCCAGCAGTATCGACAGGGACCGGGGCTACACCTTC	CASSIDRDRGYTF
NA	TRBJ1-5	NA	TRBV4-1	TGCGCCAGCAGCCAACACGGTAGCAATCAGCCCCAGCATTTT	CASSQHGSNQPQHF
NA	TRBJ1-1	NA	TRBV2	TGTGCCAGCGAACCTACAGGGAACACTGAAGCTTTCTTT	CASEPTGNTEAFF
few	TRBJ1-2	TRBD1	TRBV4-1	TGCGCCAGCAGCCAAGCGACAGGGGCTAACTATGGCTACACCTTC	CASSQATGANYGYTF
NA	TRBJ2-1	TRBD2	TRBV6-5	TGTGCCAGCGAAGCGGGAACTAACTACAATGAGCAGTTCTTC	CASEAGTNYNEQFF
NA	TRBJ1-5	NA	TRBV4-1	TGCGCCAGCAGCCTATCGGAGGGAAATCAGCCCCAGCATTTT	CASSLSEGNQPQHF
NA	TRBJ2-2	TRBD2	TRBV7-3	TGTGCCAGCAGCTGGGGAGCGGGAGAGGTCGGGGAGCTGTTTTTT	CASSWGAGEVGELFF
NA	TRBJ1-5	NA	TRBV7-2	TGTGCCAGCAGCCCTAATAGAGGCGGGACTCAGCCCCAGCATTTT	CASSPNRGGTQPQHF